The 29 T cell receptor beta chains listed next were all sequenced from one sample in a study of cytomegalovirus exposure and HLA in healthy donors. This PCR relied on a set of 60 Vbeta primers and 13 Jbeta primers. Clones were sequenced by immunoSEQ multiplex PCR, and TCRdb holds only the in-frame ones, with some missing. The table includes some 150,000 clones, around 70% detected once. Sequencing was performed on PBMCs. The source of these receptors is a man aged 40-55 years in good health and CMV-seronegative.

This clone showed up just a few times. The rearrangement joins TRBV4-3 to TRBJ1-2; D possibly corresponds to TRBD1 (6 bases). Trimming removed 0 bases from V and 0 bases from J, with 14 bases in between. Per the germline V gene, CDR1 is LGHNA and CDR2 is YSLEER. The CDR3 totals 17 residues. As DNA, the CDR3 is TGCGCCAGCAGCCAAGAGGCGAGGGGGAGAGCTAACTATGGCTACACCTTC. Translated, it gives CASSQEARGRANYGYTF.

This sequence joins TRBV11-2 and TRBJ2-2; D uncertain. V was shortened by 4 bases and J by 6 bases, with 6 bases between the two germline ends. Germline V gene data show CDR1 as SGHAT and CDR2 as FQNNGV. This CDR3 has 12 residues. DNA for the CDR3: TGTGCCAGCAGCTGGCAAGCCGGGGAGCTGTTTTTT. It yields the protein CASSWQAGELFF.

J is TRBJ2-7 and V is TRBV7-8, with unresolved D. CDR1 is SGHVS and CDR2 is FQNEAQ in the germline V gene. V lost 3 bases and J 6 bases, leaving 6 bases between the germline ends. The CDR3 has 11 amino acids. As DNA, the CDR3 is TGTGCCAGCAGCTTTTTGAGCGAGCAGTACTTC. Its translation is CASSFLSEQYF.

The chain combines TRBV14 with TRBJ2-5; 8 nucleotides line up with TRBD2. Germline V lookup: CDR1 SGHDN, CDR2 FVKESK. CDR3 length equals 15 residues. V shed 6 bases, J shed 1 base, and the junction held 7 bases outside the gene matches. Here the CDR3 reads CASSTQRELQETQYF. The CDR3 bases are TGTGCCAGCAGTACCCAGCGGGAGCTCCAAGAGACCCAGTACTTC.

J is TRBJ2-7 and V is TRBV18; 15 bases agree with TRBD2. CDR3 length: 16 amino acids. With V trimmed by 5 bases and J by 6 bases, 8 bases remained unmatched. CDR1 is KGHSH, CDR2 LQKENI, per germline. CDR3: CASSAPGLAGGAEQYF. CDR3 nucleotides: TGTGCCAGCTCAGCTCCGGGACTAGCGGGAGGTGCCGAGCAGTACTTC.

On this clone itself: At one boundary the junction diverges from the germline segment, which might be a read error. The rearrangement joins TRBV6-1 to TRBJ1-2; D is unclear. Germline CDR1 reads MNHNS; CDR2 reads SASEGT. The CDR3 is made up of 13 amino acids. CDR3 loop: CASRAHLDYGYPF. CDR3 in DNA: TGTGCCAGCAGAGCGCACCTGGACTATGGCTACCCCTTC.

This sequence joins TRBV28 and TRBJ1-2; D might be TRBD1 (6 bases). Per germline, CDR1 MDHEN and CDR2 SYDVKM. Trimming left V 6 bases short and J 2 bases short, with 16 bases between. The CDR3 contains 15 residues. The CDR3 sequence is CASRPQGTPNYGYTF. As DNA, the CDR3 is TGTGCCAGCAGACCTCAGGGGACACCAAACTATGGCTACACCTTC.

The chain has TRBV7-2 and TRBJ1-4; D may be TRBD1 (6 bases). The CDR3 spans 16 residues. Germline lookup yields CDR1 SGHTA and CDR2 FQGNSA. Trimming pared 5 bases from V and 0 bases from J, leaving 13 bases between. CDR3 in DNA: TGTGCCAGCAGCACCGGCAGGGGTGCAACTAATGAAAAACTGTTTTTT. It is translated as CASSTGRGATNEKLFF.

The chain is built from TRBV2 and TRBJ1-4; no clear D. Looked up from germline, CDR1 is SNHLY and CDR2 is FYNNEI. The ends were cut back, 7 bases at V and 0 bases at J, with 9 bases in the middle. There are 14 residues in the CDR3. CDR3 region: CASTWQATNEKLFF. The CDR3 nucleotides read TGTGCCAGCACTTGGCAGGCAACTAATGAAAAACTGTTTTTT. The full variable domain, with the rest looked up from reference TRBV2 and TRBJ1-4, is EPEVTQTPSHQVTQMGQEVILRCVPISNHLYFYWYRQILGQKVEFLVSFYNNEISEKSEIFDDQFSVERPDGSNFTLKIRSTKLEDSAMYFCASTWQATNEKLFFGSGTQLSVL.

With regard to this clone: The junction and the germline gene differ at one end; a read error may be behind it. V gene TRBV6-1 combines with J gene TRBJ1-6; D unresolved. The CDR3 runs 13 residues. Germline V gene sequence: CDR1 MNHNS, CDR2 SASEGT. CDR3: CASSARFDSPLNF. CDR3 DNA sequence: TGTGCCAGCAGTGCTCGGTTCGATTCACCCCTCAACTTT.

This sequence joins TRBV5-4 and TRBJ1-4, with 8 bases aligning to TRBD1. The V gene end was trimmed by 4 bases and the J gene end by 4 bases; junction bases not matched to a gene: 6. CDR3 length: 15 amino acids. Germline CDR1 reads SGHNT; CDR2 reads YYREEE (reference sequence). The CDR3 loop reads CASSDDRGNNEKLFF. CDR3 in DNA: TGTGCCAGCAGCGACGACAGGGGAAATAATGAAAAACTGTTTTTT.

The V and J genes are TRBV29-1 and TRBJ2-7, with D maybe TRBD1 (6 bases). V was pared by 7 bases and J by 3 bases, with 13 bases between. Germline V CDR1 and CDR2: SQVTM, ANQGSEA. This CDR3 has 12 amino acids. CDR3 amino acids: CSALGASYEQYF. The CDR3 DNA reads TGCAGCGCTTTGGGGGCGAGCTACGAGCAGTACTTC.

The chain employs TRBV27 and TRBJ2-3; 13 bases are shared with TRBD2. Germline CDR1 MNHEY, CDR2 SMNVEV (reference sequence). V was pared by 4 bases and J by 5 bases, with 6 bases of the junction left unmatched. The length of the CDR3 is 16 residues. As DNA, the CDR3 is TGTGCCAGCAGTTCCCGGACTAGCGGGAGTTTAGATACGCAGTATTTT. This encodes CASSSRTSGSLDTQYF.

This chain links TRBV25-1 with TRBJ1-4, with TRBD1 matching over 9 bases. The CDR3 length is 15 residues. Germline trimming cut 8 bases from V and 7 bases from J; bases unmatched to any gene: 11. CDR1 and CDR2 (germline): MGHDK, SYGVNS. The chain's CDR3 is CASSSPGQGTEKLFF. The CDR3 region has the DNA TGTGCCAGCTCCTCTCCGGGACAGGGTACTGAAAAACTGTTTTTT.

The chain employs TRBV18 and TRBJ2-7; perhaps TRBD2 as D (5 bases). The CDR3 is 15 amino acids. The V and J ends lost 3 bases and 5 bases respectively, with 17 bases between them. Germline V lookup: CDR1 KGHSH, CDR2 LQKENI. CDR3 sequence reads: CASSPRRRGHNEQYF. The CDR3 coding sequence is TGTGCCAGCTCACCGAGAAGGCGCGGGCACAACGAGCAGTACTTC.

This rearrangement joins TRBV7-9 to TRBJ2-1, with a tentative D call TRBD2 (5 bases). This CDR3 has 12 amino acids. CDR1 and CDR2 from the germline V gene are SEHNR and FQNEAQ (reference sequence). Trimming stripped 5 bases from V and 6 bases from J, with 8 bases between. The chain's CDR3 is CASSPTSNEQFF. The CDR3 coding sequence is TGTGCCAGCAGCCCAACTAGCAATGAGCAGTTCTTC.

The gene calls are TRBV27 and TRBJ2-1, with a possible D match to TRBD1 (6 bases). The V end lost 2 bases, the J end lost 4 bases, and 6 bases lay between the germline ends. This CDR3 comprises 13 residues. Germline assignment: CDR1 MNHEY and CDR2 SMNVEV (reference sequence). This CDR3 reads CASSLTGYNEQFF. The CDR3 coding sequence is TGTGCCAGCAGTTTAACAGGGTACAATGAGCAGTTCTTC.

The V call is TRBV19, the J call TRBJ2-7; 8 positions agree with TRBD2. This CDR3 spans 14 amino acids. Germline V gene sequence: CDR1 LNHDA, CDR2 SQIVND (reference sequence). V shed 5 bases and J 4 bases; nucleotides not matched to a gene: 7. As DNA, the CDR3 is TGTGCCAGTAGTTGGGGACTAGTAGATTACGAGCAGTACTTC. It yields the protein CASSWGLVDYEQYF.

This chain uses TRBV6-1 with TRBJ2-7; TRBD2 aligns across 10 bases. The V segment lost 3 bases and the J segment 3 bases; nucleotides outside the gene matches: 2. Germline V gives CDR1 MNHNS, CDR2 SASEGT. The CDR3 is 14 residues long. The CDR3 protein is CASSETSGYYEQYF. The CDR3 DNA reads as TGTGCCAGCAGTGAGACTAGCGGGTACTACGAGCAGTACTTC.

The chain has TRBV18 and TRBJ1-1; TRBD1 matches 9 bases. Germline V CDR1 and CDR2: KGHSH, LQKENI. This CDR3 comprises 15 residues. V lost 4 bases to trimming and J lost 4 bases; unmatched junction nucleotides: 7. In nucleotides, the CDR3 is TGTGCCAGCTCACGGTTACAGGGGGCCCGCACTGAAGCTTTCTTT. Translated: CASSRLQGARTEAFF.

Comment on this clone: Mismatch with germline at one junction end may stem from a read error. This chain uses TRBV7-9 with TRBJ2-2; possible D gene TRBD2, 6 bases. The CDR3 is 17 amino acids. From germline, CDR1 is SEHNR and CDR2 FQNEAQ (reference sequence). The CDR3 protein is CASTLQSGLGNTGELFF. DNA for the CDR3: TGTGCCAGCACCTTACAATCGGGACTTGGGAACACCGGGGAGCTGTTTTTT.

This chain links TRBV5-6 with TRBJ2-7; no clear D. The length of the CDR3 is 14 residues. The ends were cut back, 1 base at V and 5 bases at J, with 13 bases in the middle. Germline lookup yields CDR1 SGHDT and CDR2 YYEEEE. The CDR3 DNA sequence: TGTGCCAGCAGCTTGATTAGAGCCTTGGACGAGCAGTACTTC. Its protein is CASSLIRALDEQYF.

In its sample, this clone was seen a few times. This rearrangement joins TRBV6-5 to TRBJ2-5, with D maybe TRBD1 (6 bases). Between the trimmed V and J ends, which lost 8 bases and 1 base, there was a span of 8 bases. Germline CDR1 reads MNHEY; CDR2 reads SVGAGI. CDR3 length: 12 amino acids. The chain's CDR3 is CASGDTQETQYF. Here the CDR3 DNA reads TGTGCCAGCGGGGACACCCAAGAGACCCAGTACTTC.

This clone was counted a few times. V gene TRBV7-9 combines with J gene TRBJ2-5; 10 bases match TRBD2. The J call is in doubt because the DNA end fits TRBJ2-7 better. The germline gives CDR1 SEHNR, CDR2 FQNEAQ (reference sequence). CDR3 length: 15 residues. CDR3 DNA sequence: TGTGCCAGCAGCTTAGTGCTAGCGGGAGTTGGCGAGCAGTACTTC. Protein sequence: CASSLVLAGVGEQYF.

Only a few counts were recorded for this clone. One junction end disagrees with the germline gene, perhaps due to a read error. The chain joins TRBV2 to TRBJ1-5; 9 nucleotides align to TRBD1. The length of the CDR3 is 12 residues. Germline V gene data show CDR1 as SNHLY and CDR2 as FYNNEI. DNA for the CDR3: TGTGCCAGCAGTGTACAGGACAGGGGTTGGTGGTTT. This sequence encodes CASSVQDRGWWF.

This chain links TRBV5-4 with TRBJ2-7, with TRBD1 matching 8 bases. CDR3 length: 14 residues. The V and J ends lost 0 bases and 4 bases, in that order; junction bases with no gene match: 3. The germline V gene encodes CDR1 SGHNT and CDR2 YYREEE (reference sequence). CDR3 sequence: CASSLGGQVYEQYF. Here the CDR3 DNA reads TGTGCCAGCAGCTTGGGGGGACAGGTATACGAGCAGTACTTC.

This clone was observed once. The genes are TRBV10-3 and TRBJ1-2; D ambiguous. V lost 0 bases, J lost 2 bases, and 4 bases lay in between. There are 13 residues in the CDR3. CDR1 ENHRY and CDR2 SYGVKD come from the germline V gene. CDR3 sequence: CAISESRNYGYTF. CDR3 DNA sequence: TGTGCCATCAGTGAGTCGAGAAACTATGGCTACACCTTC.

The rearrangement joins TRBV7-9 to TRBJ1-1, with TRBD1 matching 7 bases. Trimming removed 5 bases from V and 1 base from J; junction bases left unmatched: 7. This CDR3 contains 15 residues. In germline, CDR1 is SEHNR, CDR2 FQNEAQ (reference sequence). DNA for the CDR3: TGTGCCAGCAGCCCCTGGACAGGTGGGAACACTGAAGCTTTCTTT. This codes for CASSPWTGGNTEAFF.

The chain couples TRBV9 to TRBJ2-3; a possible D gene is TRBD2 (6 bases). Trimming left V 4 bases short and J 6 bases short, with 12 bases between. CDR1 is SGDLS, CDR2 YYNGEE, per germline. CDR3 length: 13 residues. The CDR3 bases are TGTGCCAGCAGCTTTGGAGGGAGTGATACGCAGTATTTT. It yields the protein CASSFGGSDTQYF.